The 26 T cell receptor beta chains below were found in one sample sequenced in a study of response to subunit inactivated influenza vaccine. In TCRdb, the RT-PCR reads were re-called with MiXCR into one record per CDR3 protein. This table has around 200,000 distinct CDR3 sequences, about 10% appearing once. The sequencing here drew on non-naive T cells sorted from PBMCs, taken on the day of vaccination. These receptors were collected from a man aged 50-59 years who received an inactivated influenza vaccine.

The chain recombines TRBV27 with TRBJ2-1, with unresolved D. Germline lookup yields CDR1 MNHEY and CDR2 SMNVEV (reference sequence). CDR3 size: 14 residues. The V end was cut by 4 bases, the J end by 12 bases, with 19 bases between. The CDR3 DNA reads as TGTGCCAGCAGTTCCGACCCCCTGAGTTTAAGGCAGTTCTTC. This encodes CASSSDPLSLRQFF.

The table lists this clonotype with a few counts. The V gene is TRBV5-6, the J gene TRBJ1-6, with a tentative D call TRBD1 (5 bases). The CDR3 sequence is 14 residues long. Germline lookup yields CDR1 SGHDT and CDR2 YYEEEE. V was trimmed by 0 bases and J by 7 bases, leaving 8 bases between them. This CDR3 reads CASSLAGPNSPLHF. CDR3 DNA: TGTGCCAGCAGCTTGGCAGGGCCCAATTCACCCCTCCACTTT.

This clonotype turned up a few times. The rearrangement joins TRBV10-2 to TRBJ2-7; D is unresolved. V lost 2 bases to trimming and J lost 12 bases, with 11 bases between them. Germline V gene sequence: CDR1 WSHSY, CDR2 SAAADI. This CDR3 region has 11 residues. The CDR3 DNA is TGCGCCAGCAGTGAGGGTGCCGTGGGGTACTTC. This gives the protein CASSEGAVGYF.

The chain combines TRBV5-1 with TRBJ2-7, with D possibly being TRBD2 (6 bases). The CDR3 contains 14 residues. V dropped 9 bases and J dropped 2 bases, with 18 bases sitting between them. From germline, CDR1 is SGHRS and CDR2 YFSETQ. The CDR3 sequence is CATRLDTATYEQYF. The CDR3 DNA sequence: TGCGCCACCCGACTAGACACAGCAACCTACGAGCAGTACTTC.

This clonotype occurred a few times. The genes are TRBV6-2 or TRBV6-3 and TRBJ2-7; TRBD2 matches at 15 bases. There are 19 residues in the CDR3. The V segment lost 6 bases and the J segment 2 bases; nucleotides outside the gene matches: 14. Germline assignment: CDR1 MNHEY and CDR2 SVGEGT. The chain's CDR3 is CASSRPRTSGGVSPYEQYF. The CDR3 region has the DNA TGTGCCAGCAGCCGACCGAGGACTAGCGGGGGGGTCTCTCCCTACGAGCAGTACTTC.

This clonotype was found many times. As DNA, the CDR3 is TGTGCCAGCAGCTTAGGCCAGGGTATGGGTGGCTACACCTTC. It codes for CASSLGQGMGGYTF. The chain carries TRBV7-2 and TRBJ1-2, with D possibly TRBD1 on 5 matching bases. From germline, CDR1 is SGHTA and CDR2 FQGNSA. V lost 1 base and J lost 7, with 13 bases in between. This CDR3 has 14 amino acids. Full variable domain (outside the CDR3, taken from reference TRBV7-2 and TRBJ1-2): GAGVSQSPSNKVTEKGKDVELRCDPISGHTALYWYRQSLGQGLEFLIYFQGNSAPDKSGLPSDRFSAERTGGSVSTLTIQRTQQEDSAVYLCASSLGQGMGGYTFGSGTRLTVV.

The table lists this clonotype with many counts. The rearrangement links TRBV5-1 to TRBJ2-7; D may be TRBD2 (6 bases). Germline V gene data show CDR1 as SGHRS and CDR2 as YFSETQ. Trimming took 3 bases from V and 9 from J, leaving 19 bases between them. CDR3 size: 14 residues. CDR3 amino acids: CASSSTSSAPVQYF. The CDR3 nucleotides are TGCGCCAGCAGCTCGACTAGTAGTGCCCCAGTGCAGTACTTC.

This clonotype came up a few times. J is TRBJ2-1 and V is TRBV5-6, with 13 bases matching TRBD2. Germline V CDR1 and CDR2: SGHDT, YYEEEE. The CDR3 spans 19 residues. V dropped 4 bases and J dropped 2; count of bases not matched to a gene: 12. CDR3 amino acids: CASSAGLGLAGVAYNEQFF. CDR3 coding DNA: TGTGCCAGCAGCGCCGGGCTTGGACTAGCGGGGGTGGCCTACAATGAGCAGTTCTTC.

V gene TRBV7-2 combines with J gene TRBJ2-4; D perhaps matches TRBD1 (5 bases). V was clipped by 1 base and J by 2 bases, with 9 bases between them. Germline V lookup: CDR1 SGHTA, CDR2 FQGNSA. The CDR3 covers 15 residues. Here the CDR3 reads CASSLDRLTKNIQYF. CDR3 nucleotides: TGTGCCAGCAGCTTAGACAGGCTAACCAAAAACATTCAGTACTTC.

At least ten counts were recorded for this clonotype. This chain joins TRBV15 and TRBJ2-7, with D tentatively TRBD2 (5 bases). Trimming removed 8 bases at V and 4 bases at J, with 9 bases between. In germline, CDR1 is LNHNV, CDR2 YYDKDF (reference sequence). CDR3 length: 11 amino acids. The CDR3 bases are TGTGCCACCCGTTGGACTTACGAGCAGTACTTC. It specifies CATRWTYEQYF.

The chain joins TRBV20-1 to TRBJ1-1; weak D call: TRBD1 (6 bases). CDR1 and CDR2 from the germline V gene are DFQATT and SNEGSKA (reference sequence). This CDR3 contains 16 residues. The V end was cut by 6 bases, the J end by 1 base, with 21 bases between. CDR3 in amino acids: CSAARPGHYSNTEAFF. CDR3 bases: TGCAGTGCCGCCAGACCGGGACACTATTCGAACACTGAAGCTTTCTTT.

This clonotype was seen a handful of times. This chain connects TRBV20-1 to TRBJ1-5; a possible D gene is TRBD1 (5 bases). Germline-derived CDR1 and CDR2 are DFQATT and SNEGSKA (reference sequence). This CDR3 region has 13 residues. V was shortened by 7 bases and J by 5 bases, with 15 bases between the two germline ends. The CDR3 region is CSGSGGGDQPQHF. The CDR3 DNA follows: TGCAGTGGATCGGGCGGGGGAGATCAGCCCCAGCATTTT.

In this sample, this clonotype turned up a few times. The rearrangement joins TRBV30 to TRBJ2-4; D gene uncertain. The CDR3 is made up of 13 amino acids. The ends were cut back, 1 base at V and 3 bases at J, with 7 bases in the middle. Germline V gene lookup returns CDR1 GTSNPN and CDR2 SVGIG (reference sequence). This chain's CDR3 is CAWSGGSKNIQYF. In DNA form, the CDR3 reads TGTGCCTGGAGTGGCGGCAGCAAAAACATTCAGTACTTC.

This clonotype was found a few times. The chain recombines TRBV7-2 with TRBJ2-5; TRBD2 is a possible D gene (6 bases). Germline values: CDR1 SGHTA, CDR2 FQGNSA. V was clipped by 6 bases and J by 0 bases, with 17 bases between them. CDR3 length equals 16 residues. The CDR3 nucleotides are TGTGCCAGCAGTCTTAACCTAGCGCTGTACCAAGAGACCCAGTACTTC. Protein: CASSLNLALYQETQYF.

This clonotype was counted ten times or more. The chain is built from TRBV28 and TRBJ2-5, with D possibly matching TRBD1 (6 bases). This CDR3 has 14 residues. Looked up from germline, CDR1 is MDHEN and CDR2 is SYDVKM. With 7 bases removed from V and 1 base from J, the gap between germline ends came to 13 bases. CDR3 DNA sequence: TGTGCCAGCAACCGAGGACAGTTCCAAGAGACCCAGTACTTC. Amino acids: CASNRGQFQETQYF.

The chain combines TRBV7-9 with TRBJ2-3; D call uncertain. The CDR3 loop spans 15 amino acids. From germline, CDR1 is SEHNR and CDR2 FQNEAQ (reference sequence). Trimming took off 5 bases at V and 0 bases at J, with 12 bases between the two ends. The CDR3 bases are TGTGCCAGCAGCCTACCGTCGGGCAGCACAGATACGCAGTATTTT. Its translation: CASSLPSGSTDTQYF.

There are a few counts of this clonotype. The chain couples TRBV24-1 to TRBJ1-2, with D possibly matching TRBD1 (6 bases). CDR1 is KGHDR and CDR2 is SFDVKD in the germline V gene. The CDR3 spans 12 residues. V shed 5 bases and J shed 7 bases, with 10 bases lying between them. CDR3 nucleotides: TGTGCCACCAGTGGGCAGGGGCTTGGCTACACCTTC. The encoded protein is CATSGQGLGYTF.

This clonotype was detected ten times or more. The V call is TRBV18, the J call TRBJ1-2, with D maybe TRBD1 (6 bases). In germline, CDR1 is KGHSH, CDR2 LQKENI. With 5 bases removed from V and 1 base from J, the gap between germline ends came to 14 bases. There are 15 residues in the CDR3. The DNA of the CDR3 is TGTGCCAGCTCAACCACAGGGCTCAATAACTATGGCTACACCTTC. Translation gives CASSTTGLNNYGYTF.

This clonotype is labeled as large. The chain carries TRBV18 and TRBJ2-7; 7 positions match TRBD1. Per the germline V gene, CDR1 is KGHSH and CDR2 is LQKENI. V gave up 6 bases and J gave up 0 bases; unmatched junction bases: 5. This CDR3 region has 14 residues. In DNA form, the CDR3 reads TGTGCCAGCTCCACAGGGGTAGGCTCCTACGAGCAGTACTTC. Translation gives CASSTGVGSYEQYF.

This clonotype was seen ten or more times. The rearrangement joins TRBV2 to TRBJ2-7; the match to TRBD1 covers 10 bases. The germline gives CDR1 SNHLY, CDR2 FYNNEI. The CDR3 is 13 amino acids. Trimming took 4 bases from V and 5 from J; bases not matched to a gene: 2. This CDR3 reads CASSGDRGNEQYF. The CDR3 DNA follows: TGTGCCAGCAGTGGGGACAGGGGAAACGAGCAGTACTTC. The full variable domain, rest sourced from reference TRBV2 and TRBJ2-7, is EPEVTQTPSHQVTQMGQEVILRCVPISNHLYFYWYRQILGQKVEFLVSFYNNEISEKSEIFDDQFSVERPDGSNFTLKIRSTKLEDSAMYFCASSGDRGNEQYFGPGTRLTVT.

This clonotype showed up just a few times. CDR3 nucleotides: TGCGCCAGCAGCCAACGAACCGGGGCAGATACAACCTACGAGCAGTACTTC. It encodes CASSQRTGADTTYEQYF. The chain joins TRBV4-3 to TRBJ2-7; D assignment may be TRBD1 or TRBD2 (5 bases each). The CDR3 is 17 amino acids. Trimming took off 2 bases at V and 2 bases at J, with 19 bases between the two ends. The germline gives CDR1 LGHNA, CDR2 YSLEER.

This clonotype was seen a handful of times. V usage is TRBV20-1 and J usage is TRBJ2-5; 9 bases align to TRBD1. Looked up from germline, CDR1 is DFQATT and CDR2 is SNEGSKA (reference sequence). Trimming removed 0 bases from V and 3 bases from J; junction bases left unmatched: 8. The length of the CDR3 is 16 residues. CDR3 region: CSAREVRDRVKETQYF. CDR3 coding DNA: TGCAGTGCTAGAGAGGTCCGGGACAGGGTCAAAGAGACCCAGTACTTC.

This chain joins TRBV4-2 and TRBJ2-1; 14 positions agree with TRBD2. Germline loops: CDR1 LGHNA, CDR2 YNFKEQ. Trimming removed 5 bases from V and 7 bases from J; junction bases left unmatched: 4. This CDR3 has 15 residues. CDR3: CASSEGLAGGNEQFF. In DNA form, the CDR3 reads TGTGCCAGCAGCGAAGGACTAGCGGGAGGAAATGAGCAGTTCTTC.

This clonotype was detected many times. The rearrangement links TRBV6-2 or TRBV6-3 to TRBJ2-7; the match to TRBD2 covers 8 bases. Germline V CDR1 and CDR2: MNHEY, SVGEGT. V was clipped by 2 bases and J by 3 bases; unmatched bases: 6. The CDR3 is 15 amino acids. CDR3 loop: CASSYGRLAGYEQYF. As DNA, the CDR3 is TGTGCCAGCAGTTACGGTCGTCTAGCGGGCTACGAGCAGTACTTC.

This clonotype occurred many times. The chain links TRBV9 to TRBJ1-2; 9 nucleotides line up with TRBD1. The length of the CDR3 is 15 residues. Germline V gives CDR1 SGDLS, CDR2 YYNGEE. After removal of 2 bases from V and 3 bases from J, the junction contained 5 bases not matched to a gene. CDR3 protein: CASSVNRDRDYGYTF. In DNA form, the CDR3 reads TGTGCCAGCAGCGTCAACCGGGACAGGGACTATGGCTACACCTTC. Full variable domain (outside the CDR3, taken from reference TRBV9 and TRBJ1-2): DSGVTQTPKHLITATGQRVTLRCSPRSGDLSVYWYQQSLDQGLQFLIQYYNGEERAKGNILERFSAQQFPDLHSELNLSSLELGDSALYFCASSVNRDRDYGYTFGSGTRLTVV.

A few counts support this clonotype. The rearrangement joins TRBV3-1 to TRBJ2-2; D is uncertain. Trimming left V 1 base short and J 7 bases short, with 7 bases between. CDR1 LGHDT and CDR2 YNNKEL come from the germline V gene (reference sequence). The CDR3 runs to 13 residues. The CDR3 here is CASSQAAVGELFF. CDR3 bases: TGTGCCAGCAGCCAAGCAGCCGTCGGGGAGCTGTTTTTT.